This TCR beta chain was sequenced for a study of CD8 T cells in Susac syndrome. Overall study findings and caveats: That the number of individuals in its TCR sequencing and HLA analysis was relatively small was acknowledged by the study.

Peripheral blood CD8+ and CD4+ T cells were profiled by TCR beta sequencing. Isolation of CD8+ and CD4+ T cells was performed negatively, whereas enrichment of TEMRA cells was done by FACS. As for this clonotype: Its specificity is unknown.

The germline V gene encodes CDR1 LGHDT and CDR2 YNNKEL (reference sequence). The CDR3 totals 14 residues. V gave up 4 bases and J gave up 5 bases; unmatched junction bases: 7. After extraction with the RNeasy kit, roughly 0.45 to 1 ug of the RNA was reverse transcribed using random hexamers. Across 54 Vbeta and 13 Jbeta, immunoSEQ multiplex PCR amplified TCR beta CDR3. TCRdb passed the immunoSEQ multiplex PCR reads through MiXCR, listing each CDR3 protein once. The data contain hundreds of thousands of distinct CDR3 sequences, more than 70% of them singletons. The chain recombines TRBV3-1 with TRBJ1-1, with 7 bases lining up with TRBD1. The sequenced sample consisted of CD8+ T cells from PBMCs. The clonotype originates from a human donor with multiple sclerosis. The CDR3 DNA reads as TGTGCCAGCAGCCCTTGGCAGGGGGGGACTGAAGCTTTCTTT. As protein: CASSPWQGGTEAFF.